The source of this T cell receptor (beta chain) is a study of shared clonotypes between healthy human individuals (dated by TCRdb to 2020 to 2022). Regarding the complete study: Two women and a few men aged 18 to 49 years were included in the cohort. For each donor, three plates each were used for CD4 naive and CD4 memory, two plates were used for CD8 naive, and one plate was used for CD8 memory. Blood TCR repertoires of a handful of healthy adults were deeply sequenced to estimate repertoire size and the extent of clonotype sharing between individuals. To increase sequencing depth and limit assay-specific biases, TCR repertoire library preparation and sequencing were carried out by different laboratories using diverse techniques. Leukapheresis yielded between about 0.94 and 10 billion PBMCs per donor. Paper-wide results and their limitations: Only blood was sampled, and tissue TCR repertoires likely differ from those in blood. Clonotypes shared by all four sorted-subset donors showed higher generation probabilities than non-shared clonotypes. Because the study included a small number of donors, the genetic and exposure-history diversity represented was limited. Based on pairwise subsampling, the degree of clonotype sharing among donors was expected to be affected by sequencing depth. Larger estimated clonotype richness was generally found for naive subsets than for memory subsets. Rarefaction of sorted-subset datasets indicated incomplete sequencing despite the large sequencing depth. Across four donors, 5% to 6% of naive CD4, approximately 3.5% of naive CD8, 2.3% of memory CD4, and 0.4% of memory CD8 clonotypes were shared.

CD8 naive samples consisted of CD45RO-negative cells that were positively selected for CCR7, yielding a CD45RA+CCR7+ population without TemRA cells. Healthy HIV-negative adults with no recently reported acute infections or vaccinations were included as donors. Every donor was a Caucasian adult residing in Nashville, Tennessee, USA. Blood was obtained by leukapheresis, after which PBMCs were separated by Ficoll-Histopaque density gradient centrifugation and cryopreserved in liquid nitrogen vapor phase. Purity and quantity of every magnetically sorted T cell population were checked by analytical flow cytometry. Genomic DNA was isolated from every sorted fraction and measured by UV absorbance on a Nanodrop 2000c. About this clone: The antigen it binds to is not known. No base quality information exists; no much larger clone differs at one position.

Using the deep immunoSEQ assay, multiplex PCR amplified TCR CDR3 regions from genomic DNA. For each cell subset, the extracted genomic DNA was distributed evenly across all wells of several immunoSEQ 96-well plates, and each plate served as one replicate. For sorted subsets, roughly 200 ng of genomic DNA, equivalent to some 33,000 T cell genomes, went into each replicate PCR. The purified libraries were quantified using a Qubit 3.0 fluorometer, sized with a Bioanalyzer 2100, and then quantified again using the KAPA Library Quantification kit. A separate single-read 150-cycle Illumina NextSeq 550 flow cell was used to sequence each immunoSEQ 96-well plate. In the paper's pipeline: Because the immunoSEQ output included only junctional sequences and no quality scores, the filtering could not be the same as the filtering used for full-length reads. Sequences were annotated with PyIR, a Python wrapper for IgBLAST v1.9, and V/J genes and CDR3 were assigned using IMGT germline references. Reads were removed for weak V/J assignments (E-value above 1e-6), missing CDR3, stop codons, out-of-frame junctions, or ambiguous translated residues. V3J clonotypes were defined as sequences sharing the same inferred V gene, J gene, and CDR3 amino acid sequence. Percentage overlap between repertoires was computed as shared unique clonotypes divided by the size of the smaller repertoire. RTK rarefaction, the Chao1 estimator, and Recon v2.1 estimates of unobserved clonotypes were used to assess repertoire richness. For all TCRbeta clonotypes obtained by the gDNA method from a few donors, generation probabilities were computed with OLGA. TCRdb mirrors the immuneACCESS table, restricted to in-frame sequences. Some clones are absent from its copies; in checked studies, under half trace to an unresolved V gene, and the reason for the others is unknown. That table gives V, J and clone size, and the DNA gave D and trimming. Counted in this sample were over 2,000,000 clones; 93% of them appeared once. The ten largest account for over 1.5% of the sample.

CDR3 length: 14 amino acids, cysteine to phenylalanine. The sequence is cut down to CDR3 DNA, 42 bases in frame from base 1. CDR1 and CDR2 are read off the germline V gene (reference sequence) as GTSNPN and SVGIG. Compared with germline, V lacks 3 bases and J lacks 3 bases; bases without a gene match: 5. The sample was naive CD8+ T cells from PBMCs. What this sample's cell subset or site label stands for: CD45RA+CCR7+. The sequence was collected from a man aged 18 to 30 in good health. Some clones in this sample may be carry-over from other donors' samples. The rearrangement joined TRBV30 to TRBJ2-1, with 7 junctional bases fitting TRBD2. CDR3 reads: CAWRTSSNYNEQFF. The DNA sequence follows: TGTGCCTGGAGGACTAGCAGTAACTACAATGAGCAGTTCTTC.